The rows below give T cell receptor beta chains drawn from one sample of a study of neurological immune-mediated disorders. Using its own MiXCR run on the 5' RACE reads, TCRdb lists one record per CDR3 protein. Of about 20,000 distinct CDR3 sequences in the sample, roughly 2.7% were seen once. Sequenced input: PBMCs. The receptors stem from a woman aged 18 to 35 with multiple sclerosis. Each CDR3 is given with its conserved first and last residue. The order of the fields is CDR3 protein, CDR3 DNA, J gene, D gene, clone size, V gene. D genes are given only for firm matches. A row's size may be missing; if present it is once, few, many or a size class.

CDR3 protein: CSARGRRLEETQYF; CDR3 DNA: TGCAGTGCTCGAGGACGGAGGTTAGAAGAGACCCAGTACTTC; J gene: TRBJ2-5; D gene: .; clone size: many; V gene: TRBV20-1
CDR3 protein: CATSEKGKRETQYF; CDR3 DNA: TGTGCCACCAGTGAAAAGGGGAAAAGGGAGACCCAGTACTTC; J gene: TRBJ2-5; D gene: .; clone size: many; V gene: TRBV24-1
CDR3 protein: CASSQSGVNTEAFF; CDR3 DNA: TGTGCCAGCAGCCAGTCAGGGGTGAACACTGAAGCTTTCTTT; J gene: TRBJ1-1; D gene: .; clone size: many; V gene: TRBV3-1
CDR3 protein: CASSLSRARAYGYTF; CDR3 DNA: TGTGCCAGCAGCCTTAGTAGGGCCCGAGCCTATGGCTACACCTTC; J gene: TRBJ1-2; D gene: .; clone size: many; V gene: TRBV7-2
CDR3 protein: CASSYQHDNYGYTF; CDR3 DNA: TGTGCCAGCAGCTACCAACACGATAACTATGGCTACACCTTC; J gene: TRBJ1-2; D gene: .; clone size: many; V gene: TRBV6-5
CDR3 protein: CASSQGTWSSGANVLTF; CDR3 DNA: TGTGCCAGCAGCCAAGGGACATGGAGCTCTGGGGCCAACGTCCTGACTTTC; J gene: TRBJ2-6; D gene: .; clone size: .; V gene: TRBV7-9
CDR3 protein: CASSYERSSYNEQFF; CDR3 DNA: TGTGCCAGCAGTTACGAGAGGAGCTCCTACAATGAGCAGTTCTTC; J gene: TRBJ2-1; D gene: .; clone size: many; V gene: TRBV6-5
CDR3 protein: CASSSDEFYGYTF; CDR3 DNA: TGTGCCAGCAGCTCCGACGAATTCTATGGCTACACCTTC; J gene: TRBJ1-2; D gene: .; clone size: many; V gene: TRBV6-6
CDR3 protein: CASSSQVEAFF; CDR3 DNA: TGCGCCAGCAGCTCGCAGGTTGAAGCTTTCTTT; J gene: TRBJ1-1; D gene: .; clone size: many; V gene: TRBV5-1
CDR3 protein: CASSFKDGYTF; CDR3 DNA: TGTGCCAGCAGTTTCAAAGATGGCTACACCTTC; J gene: TRBJ1-2; D gene: .; clone size: many; V gene: TRBV12-3/TRBV12-4
CDR3 protein: CSARDRLTGALINYGYTF; CDR3 DNA: TGCAGTGCTAGAGACCGTCTGACAGGCGCCTTGATAAACTATGGCTACACCTTC; J gene: TRBJ1-2; D gene: .; clone size: many; V gene: TRBV20-1
CDR3 protein: CASSYFRTGGITYNEQFF; CDR3 DNA: TGTGCCAGCAGTTATTTTAGGACAGGGGGCATCACCTACAATGAGCAGTTCTTC; J gene: TRBJ2-1; D gene: TRBD1; clone size: many; V gene: TRBV6-5
CDR3 protein: CASSLVVAASYNEQFF; CDR3 DNA: TGTGCCAGCAGCTTAGTGGTAGCGGCCTCCTACAATGAGCAGTTCTTC; J gene: TRBJ2-1; D gene: .; clone size: many; V gene: TRBV7-9
CDR3 protein: CASSDTAAPTYAIAKNIQYF; CDR3 DNA: TGTGCCAGCAGTGACACAGCAGCACCCACTTATGCCATAGCCAAAAACATTCAGTACTTC; J gene: TRBJ2-4; D gene: .; clone size: many; V gene: TRBV27
CDR3 protein: CASTLTATGELFF; CDR3 DNA: TGTGCCAGCACCCTGACAGCCACCGGGGAGCTGTTTTTT; J gene: TRBJ2-2; D gene: .; clone size: many; V gene: TRBV6-2/TRBV6-3
CDR3 protein: CASSSDRGGNQPQHF; CDR3 DNA: TGTGCCAGCAGCTCGGACAGGGGAGGCAATCAGCCCCAGCATTTT; J gene: TRBJ1-5; D gene: TRBD1; clone size: many; V gene: TRBV5-4
CDR3 protein: CASSVGDNEQFF; CDR3 DNA: TGTGCCAGCAGCGTAGGAGACAATGAGCAGTTCTTC; J gene: TRBJ2-1; D gene: .; clone size: many; V gene: TRBV9
CDR3 protein: CSGRSRWGGAGELFF; CDR3 DNA: TGCAGCGGTCGATCTCGATGGGGCGGCGCCGGGGAGCTGTTTTTT; J gene: TRBJ2-2; D gene: .; clone size: many; V gene: TRBV20-1
CDR3 protein: CASSKSGQDRISHEQYF; CDR3 DNA: TGTGCCAGCAGCAAGTCGGGTCAAGACAGGATAAGCCACGAGCAGTACTTC; J gene: TRBJ2-7; D gene: .; clone size: many; V gene: TRBV21-1
CDR3 protein: CASSYSQQSSTDTQYF; CDR3 DNA: TGTGCCAGCAGTTACTCCCAACAATCTAGCACAGATACGCAGTATTTT; J gene: TRBJ2-3; D gene: .; clone size: many; V gene: TRBV6-5
CDR3 protein: CASSPDRSSYEQYF; CDR3 DNA: TGCGCCAGCAGTCCCGACCGGAGCTCCTACGAGCAGTACTTC; J gene: TRBJ2-7; D gene: .; clone size: .; V gene: TRBV5-1
CDR3 protein: CSVVGGTEAFF; CDR3 DNA: TGCAGCGTTGTAGGGGGAACTGAAGCTTTCTTT; J gene: TRBJ1-1; D gene: .; clone size: many; V gene: TRBV29-1
CDR3 protein: CSARVGGSGKTQYF; CDR3 DNA: TGCAGTGCTAGAGTTGGGGGCAGTGGGAAGACCCAGTACTTC; J gene: TRBJ2-5; D gene: .; clone size: few; V gene: TRBV20-1
CDR3 protein: CASSLGAKNIQYF; CDR3 DNA: TGTGCCAGCAGCTTAGGTGCCAAAAACATTCAGTACTTC; J gene: TRBJ2-4; D gene: .; clone size: many; V gene: TRBV7-8
CDR3 protein: CASSLTTGKSSYEQYF; CDR3 DNA: TGTGCCAGCAGTCTGACGACAGGGAAAAGCTCCTACGAGCAGTACTTC; J gene: TRBJ2-7; D gene: TRBD1; clone size: many; V gene: TRBV27
CDR3 protein: CASSRGWETQYF; CDR3 DNA: TGTGCCAGCAGTCGAGGTTGGGAGACCCAGTACTTC; J gene: TRBJ2-5; D gene: .; clone size: many; V gene: TRBV7-2